A single T cell receptor (beta chain) is shown here with its context. Its target is unknown. These data belong to a study of cytomegalovirus exposure and HLA in healthy donors. General study points: For most TCR sequences rarity was the rule, although some public TCRs occurred in many donors.

Both 60 Vbeta primers and 13 Jbeta primers went into the PCR. Method: immunoSEQ multiplex PCR; TCRdb's copy keeps in-frame clones and lacks some. The sample consists of 130,000 to 150,000 clones, almost 80% of them appearing once. V lost 5 bases and J lost 5, with 15 bases in between. The CDR3 contains 15 residues. Germline loops: CDR1 KGHSH, CDR2 LQKENI. The V call is TRBV18, the J call TRBJ2-2, with D tentatively TRBD1 (5 bases). This sequence was found in a woman between 40 and 55 years old in good health and CMV-seropositive. The sample was PBMCs. The CDR3 coding sequence is TGTGCCAGCTCAGCTCTCGGACAAACAACCGGGGAGCTGTTTTTT. It is translated as CASSALGQTTGELFF. The full variable domain, with the rest looked up from reference TRBV18 and TRBJ2-2, is NAGVMQNPRHLVRRRGQEARLRCSPMKGHSHVYWYRQLPEEGLKFMVYLQKENIIDESGMPKERFSAEFPKEGPSILRIQQVVRGDSAAYFCASSALGQTTGELFFGEGSRLTVL.